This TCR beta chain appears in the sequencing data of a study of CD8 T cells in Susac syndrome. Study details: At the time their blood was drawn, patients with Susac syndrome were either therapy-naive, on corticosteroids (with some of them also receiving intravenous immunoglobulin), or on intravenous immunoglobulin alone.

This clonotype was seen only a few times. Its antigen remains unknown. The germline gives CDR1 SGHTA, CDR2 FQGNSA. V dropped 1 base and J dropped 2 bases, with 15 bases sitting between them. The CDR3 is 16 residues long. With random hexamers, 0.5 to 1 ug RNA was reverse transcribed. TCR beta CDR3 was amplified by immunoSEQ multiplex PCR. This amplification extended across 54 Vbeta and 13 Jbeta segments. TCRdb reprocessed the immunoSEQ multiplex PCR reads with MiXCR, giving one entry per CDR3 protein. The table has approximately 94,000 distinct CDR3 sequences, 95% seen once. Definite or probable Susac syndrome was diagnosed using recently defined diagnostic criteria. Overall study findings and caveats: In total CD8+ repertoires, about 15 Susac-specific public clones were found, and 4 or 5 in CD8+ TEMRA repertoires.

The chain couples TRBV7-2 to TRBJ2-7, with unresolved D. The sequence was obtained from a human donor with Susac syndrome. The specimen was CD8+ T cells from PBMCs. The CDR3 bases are TGTGCCAGCAGCTTAGAGTTTTCGGCCAGGCCCTACGAGCAGTACTTC. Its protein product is CASSLEFSARPYEQYF.